This record concerns one TCR beta chain sequence. Its target is unknown. This table comes from immunoSEQ multiplex PCR, and its TCRdb copy is limited to in-frame clones, with some not included. The sample contains about 110,000 clones, about 86% of which appear only once. Trimming cost V 3 bases and J 10 bases; bases outside gene matches: 2. This CDR3 comprises 11 residues. The germline gives CDR1 SGDLS, CDR2 YYNGEE. The sample belongs to a study of T cell responses to AZD1222 COVID-19 vaccine. Notes on the study in general: Unmutated variant regions are reportedly targeted by nearly half of spike-specific TCRs.

The chain combines TRBV9 with TRBJ2-3; TRBD2 matches at 7 bases. The origin of this receptor is an adult in good health. The starting material was peripheral blood, obtained on day 0 of AZD1222 vaccination. In nucleotides, the CDR3 is TGTGCCAGCAGCGGGACTAGGGCGCAGTATTTT. Protein: CASSGTRAQYF. The full variable domain, completed using reference TRBV9 and TRBJ2-3, is DSGVTQTPKHLITATGQRVTLRCSPRSGDLSVYWYQQSLDQGLQFLIQYYNGEERAKGNILERFSAQQFPDLHSELNLSSLELGDSALYFCASSGTRAQYFGPGTRLTVL.